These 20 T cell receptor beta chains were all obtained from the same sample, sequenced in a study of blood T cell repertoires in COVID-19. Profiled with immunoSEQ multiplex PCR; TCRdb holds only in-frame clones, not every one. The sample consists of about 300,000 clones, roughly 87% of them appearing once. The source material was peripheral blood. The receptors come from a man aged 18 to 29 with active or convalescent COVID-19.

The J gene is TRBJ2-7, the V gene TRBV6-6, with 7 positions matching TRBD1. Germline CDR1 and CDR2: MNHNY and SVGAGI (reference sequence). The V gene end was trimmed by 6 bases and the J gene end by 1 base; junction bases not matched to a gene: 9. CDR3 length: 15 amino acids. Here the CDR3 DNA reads TGTGCCAGCAGCTTGACCGGGACAGCTTCCTACGAGCAGTACTTC. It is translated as CASSLTGTASYEQYF.

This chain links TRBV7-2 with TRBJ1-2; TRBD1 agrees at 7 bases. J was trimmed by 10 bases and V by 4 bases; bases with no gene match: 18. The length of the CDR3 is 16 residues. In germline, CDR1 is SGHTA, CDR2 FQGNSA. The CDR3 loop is CASSSTGTAYHMPYTF. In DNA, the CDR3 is TGTGCCAGCAGCTCCACGGGGACAGCCTACCATATGCCCTACACCTTC.

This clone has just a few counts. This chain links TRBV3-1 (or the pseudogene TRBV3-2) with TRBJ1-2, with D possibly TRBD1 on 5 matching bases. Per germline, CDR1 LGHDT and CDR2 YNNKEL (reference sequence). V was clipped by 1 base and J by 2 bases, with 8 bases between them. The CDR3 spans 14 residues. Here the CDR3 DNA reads TGTGCCAGCAGCCAAGGGGGGGTCAACTATGGCTACACCTTC. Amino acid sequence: CASSQGGVNYGYTF.

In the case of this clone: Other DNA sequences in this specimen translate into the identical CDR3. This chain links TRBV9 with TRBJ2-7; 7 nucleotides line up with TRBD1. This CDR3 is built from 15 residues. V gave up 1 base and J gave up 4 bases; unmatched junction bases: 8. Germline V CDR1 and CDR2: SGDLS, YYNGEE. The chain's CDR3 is CASSVTGTATYEQYF. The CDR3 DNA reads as TGTGCCAGCAGCGTAACCGGGACAGCCACATACGAGCAGTACTTC.

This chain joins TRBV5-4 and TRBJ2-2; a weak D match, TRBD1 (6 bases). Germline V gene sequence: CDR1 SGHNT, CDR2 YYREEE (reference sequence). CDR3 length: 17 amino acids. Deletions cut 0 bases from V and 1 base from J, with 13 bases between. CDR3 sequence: CASSLAFGDKNTGELFF. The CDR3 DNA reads TGTGCCAGCAGCTTGGCTTTTGGGGACAAGAACACCGGGGAGCTGTTTTTT.

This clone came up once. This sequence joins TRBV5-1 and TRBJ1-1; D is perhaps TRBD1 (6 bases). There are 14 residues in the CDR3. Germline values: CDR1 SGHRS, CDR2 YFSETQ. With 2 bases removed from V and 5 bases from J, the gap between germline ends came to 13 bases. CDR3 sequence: CASSFQGIGTEAFF. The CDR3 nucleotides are TGCGCCAGCAGCTTCCAGGGGATCGGGACTGAAGCTTTCTTT.

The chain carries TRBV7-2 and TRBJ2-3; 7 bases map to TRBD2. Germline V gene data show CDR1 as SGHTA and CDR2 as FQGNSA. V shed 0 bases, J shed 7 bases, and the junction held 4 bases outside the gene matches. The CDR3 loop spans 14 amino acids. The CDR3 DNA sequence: TGTGCCAGCAGCTTAGCGGGGGGGGGTAATACGCAGTATTTT. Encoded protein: CASSLAGGGNTQYF.

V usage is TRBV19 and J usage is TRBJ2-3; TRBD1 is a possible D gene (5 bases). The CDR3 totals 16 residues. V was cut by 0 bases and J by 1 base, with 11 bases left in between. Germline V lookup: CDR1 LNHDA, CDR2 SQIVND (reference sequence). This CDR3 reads CASSIETGYGTDTQYF. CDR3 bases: TGTGCCAGTAGTATAGAAACAGGTTACGGCACAGATACGCAGTATTTT.

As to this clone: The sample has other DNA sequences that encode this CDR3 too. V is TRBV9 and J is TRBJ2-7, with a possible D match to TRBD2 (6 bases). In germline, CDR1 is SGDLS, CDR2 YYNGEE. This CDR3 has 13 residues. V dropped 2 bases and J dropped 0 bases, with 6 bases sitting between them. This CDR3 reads CASSVGGSYEQYF. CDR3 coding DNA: TGTGCCAGCAGCGTGGGGGGCTCCTACGAGCAGTACTTC.

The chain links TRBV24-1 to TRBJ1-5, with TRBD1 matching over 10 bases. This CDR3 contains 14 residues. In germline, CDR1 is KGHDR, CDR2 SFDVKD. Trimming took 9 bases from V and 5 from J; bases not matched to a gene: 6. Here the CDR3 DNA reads TGTGCCACCCTGGGGACAGGGGTTGATCAGCCCCAGCATTTT. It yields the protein CATLGTGVDQPQHF.

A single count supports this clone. This CDR3 is CASSYTGTGDYGYTF. CDR3 in DNA: TGTGCCAGCAGCTATACCGGGACAGGAGACTATGGCTACACCTTC. J is TRBJ1-2 and V is TRBV4-2; 8 bases align to TRBD1. The CDR3 extends over 15 amino acids. Per germline, CDR1 LGHNA and CDR2 YNFKEQ. V lost 5 bases to trimming and J lost 3 bases; unmatched junction nucleotides: 8.

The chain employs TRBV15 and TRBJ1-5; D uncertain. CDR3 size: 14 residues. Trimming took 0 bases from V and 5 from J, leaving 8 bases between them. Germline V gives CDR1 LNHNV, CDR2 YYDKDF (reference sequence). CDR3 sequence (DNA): TGTGCCACCAGCAGAGATCGAGTTGATCAGCCCCAGCATTTT. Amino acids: CATSRDRVDQPQHF. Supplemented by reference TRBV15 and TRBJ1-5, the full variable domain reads DAMVIQNPRYQVTQFGKPVTLSCSQTLNHNVMYWYQQKSSQAPKLLFHYYDKDFNNEADTPDNFQSRRPNTSFCFLDIRSPGLGDTAMYLCATSRDRVDQPQHFGDGTRLSIL.

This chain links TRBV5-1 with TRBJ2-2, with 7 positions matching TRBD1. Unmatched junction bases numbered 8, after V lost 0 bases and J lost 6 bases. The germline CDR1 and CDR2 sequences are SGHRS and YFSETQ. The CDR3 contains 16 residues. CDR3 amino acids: CASSLAQGVFSGELFF. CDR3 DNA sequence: TGCGCCAGCAGCTTGGCGCAGGGGGTTTTTTCCGGGGAGCTGTTTTTT.

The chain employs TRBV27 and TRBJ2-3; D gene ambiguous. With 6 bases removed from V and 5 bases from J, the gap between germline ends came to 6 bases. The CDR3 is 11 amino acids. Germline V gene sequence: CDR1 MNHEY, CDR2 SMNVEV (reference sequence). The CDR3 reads CASSPIDTQYF. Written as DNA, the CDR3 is TGTGCCAGCAGCCCAATAGATACGCAGTATTTT.

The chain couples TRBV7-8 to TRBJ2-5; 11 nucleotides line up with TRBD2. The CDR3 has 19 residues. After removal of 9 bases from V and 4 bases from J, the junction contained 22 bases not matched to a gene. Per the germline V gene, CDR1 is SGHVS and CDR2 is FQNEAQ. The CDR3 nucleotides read TGTGCCAGGGGCCCGGGGGGACTAGCGGACGCCTGGGCCCGAGAGACCCAGTACTTC. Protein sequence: CARGPGGLADAWARETQYF.

CDR3 amino acids: CASKTGNTEAFF. CDR3 DNA: TGTGCCAGTAAGACAGGAAACACTGAAGCTTTCTTT. V gene TRBV19 combines with J gene TRBJ1-1; a weak D match, TRBD1 (6 bases). This CDR3 comprises 12 residues. In germline, CDR1 is LNHDA, CDR2 SQIVND (reference sequence). Trimming pared 7 bases from V and 2 bases from J, leaving 8 bases between.

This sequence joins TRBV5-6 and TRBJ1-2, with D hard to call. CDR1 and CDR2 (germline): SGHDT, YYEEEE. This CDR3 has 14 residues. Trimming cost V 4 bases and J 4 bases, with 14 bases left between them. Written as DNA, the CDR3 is TGTGCCAGCAGCCCGGAACAGAGATCCTATGGCTACACCTTC. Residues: CASSPEQRSYGYTF.

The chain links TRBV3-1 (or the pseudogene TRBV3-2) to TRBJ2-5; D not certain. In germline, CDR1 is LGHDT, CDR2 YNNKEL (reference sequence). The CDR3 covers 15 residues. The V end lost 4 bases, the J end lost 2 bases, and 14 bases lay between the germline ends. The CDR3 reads CASSRSRPPQETQYF. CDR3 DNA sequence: TGTGCCAGCAGCCGAAGCCGCCCCCCGCAAGAGACCCAGTACTTC.

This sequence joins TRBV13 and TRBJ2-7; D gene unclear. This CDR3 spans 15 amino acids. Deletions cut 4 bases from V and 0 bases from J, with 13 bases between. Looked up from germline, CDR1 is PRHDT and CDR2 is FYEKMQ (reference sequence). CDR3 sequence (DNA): TGTGCCAGCAGCTCATCCCAGGAAAGCTCCTACGAGCAGTACTTC. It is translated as CASSSSQESSYEQYF.

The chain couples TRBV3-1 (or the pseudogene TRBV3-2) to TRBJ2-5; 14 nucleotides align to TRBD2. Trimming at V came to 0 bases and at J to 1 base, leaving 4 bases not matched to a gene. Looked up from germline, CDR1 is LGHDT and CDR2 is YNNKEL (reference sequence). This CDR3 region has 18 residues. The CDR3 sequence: CASSQDWTSGGPQETQYF. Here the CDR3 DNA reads TGTGCCAGCAGCCAAGATTGGACTAGCGGGGGGCCCCAAGAGACCCAGTACTTC.